Presented here are 19 T cell receptor beta chains from one specimen sequenced in a study of blood T cell repertoires in COVID-19. The protocol was immunoSEQ multiplex PCR, while the TCRdb copy is restricted to in-frame clones and leaves out a portion. Of 150,000 or so clones in the sample, over 80% are singletons; the top ten hold roughly 13%. The sample was PBMCs or T cells enriched from blood (not recorded which). The receptor source for this set is a woman aged 60-75 years who had recovered from COVID-19.

This clone was counted a few times. For the CDR3, the DNA is TGTGCCAGCAGTCTCTTGGGACAGGGGAGGAACACCTTC. It is translated as CASSLLGQGRNTF. The chain employs TRBV6-5 and TRBJ1-2, with 10 bases identical to TRBD1. Per germline, CDR1 MNHEY and CDR2 SVGAGI. The CDR3 covers 13 residues. The V gene end was trimmed by 5 bases and the J gene end by 12 bases; junction bases not matched to a gene: 9.

V gene TRBV5-1 combines with J gene TRBJ1-3; 7 bases align to TRBD1. V gave up 4 bases and J gave up 0 bases; unmatched junction bases: 7. Germline CDR1 is SGHRS and CDR2 is YFSETQ. CDR3 length equals 16 residues. CDR3 coding DNA: TGCGCCAGCAGCGCCGAGGGGACAGCCTCTGGAAACACCATATATTTT. Its protein product is CASSAEGTASGNTIYF.

This rearrangement joins TRBV20-1 to TRBJ1-4; D is ambiguous. The germline V gene encodes CDR1 DFQATT and CDR2 SNEGSKA (reference sequence). The V end was cut by 6 bases, the J end by 6 bases, with 8 bases between. The CDR3 extends over 11 amino acids. This chain's CDR3 is CSAKRDEKLFF. In DNA form, the CDR3 reads TGCAGTGCGAAGCGGGATGAAAAACTGTTTTTT.

The DNA for the CDR3 is TGCGCCAGCAGTGAACGGGGGCAGCCCCAGCATTTT. It specifies CASSERGQPQHF. The chain joins TRBV10-1 to TRBJ1-5, with a weak D call TRBD1 (5 bases). Looked up from germline, CDR1 is WNHNN and CDR2 is SYGVQD (reference sequence). This CDR3 comprises 12 residues. V lost 3 bases, J lost 7 bases, and 7 bases lay in between.

CDR3 protein: CASIRGRLQGELFF. CDR3 bases: TGTGCCAGCATCCGAGGGCGGTTACAGGGGGAATTGTTCTTC. The chain joins TRBV6-5 to TRBJ2-1, with 8 bases that match TRBD1. Germline lookup yields CDR1 MNHEY and CDR2 SVGAGI. The CDR3 consists of 14 residues. Germline trimming cut 7 bases from V and 15 bases from J; bases unmatched to any gene: 17.

This clone occurred a few times. The J gene is TRBJ1-5, the V gene TRBV3-1 (or the pseudogene TRBV3-2), with D maybe TRBD1 (6 bases). Germline loops: CDR1 LGHDT, CDR2 YNNKEL (reference sequence). The V gene lost 2 bases and the J gene lost 7 bases, with 12 bases spanning the gap. This CDR3 comprises 14 residues. In DNA, the CDR3 is TGTGCCAGCAGCCAAACAGGGTTTGGGCAGCCCCAGCATTTT. It translates to CASSQTGFGQPQHF.

This clone was counted a single time. This chain uses TRBV28 with TRBJ1-4; D is ambiguous. CDR1 and CDR2 from the germline V gene are MDHEN and SYDVKM. The CDR3 runs to 16 residues. V shed 4 bases and J shed 0 bases, with 12 bases lying between them. The CDR3 region is CASSSAGFATNEKLFF. The CDR3, as DNA: TGTGCCAGCAGTTCCGCGGGCTTTGCAACTAATGAAAAACTGTTTTTT. The variable domain in full, completed from reference TRBV28 and TRBJ1-4, reads DVKVTQSSRYLVKRTGEKVFLECVQDMDHENMFWYRQDPGLGLRLIYFSYDVKMKEKGDIPEGYSVSREKKERFSLILESASTNQTSMYLCASSSAGFATNEKLFFGSGTQLSVL.

The chain uses TRBV28 and TRBJ2-1; perhaps TRBD1 as D (5 bases). V shed 5 bases and J shed 2 bases, with 13 bases lying between them. Germline V lookup: CDR1 MDHEN, CDR2 SYDVKM. The CDR3 sequence is 15 residues long. The CDR3 here is CASSLPEQAYNEQFF. For the CDR3, the DNA is TGTGCCAGCAGTCTTCCTGAACAGGCCTACAATGAGCAGTTCTTC.

The chain joins TRBV2 to TRBJ1-5; D may be TRBD1 (6 bases). Germline V gene lookup returns CDR1 SNHLY and CDR2 FYNNEI. CDR3 length: 14 amino acids. V was shortened by 4 bases and J by 6 bases, with 13 bases between the two germline ends. CDR3 nucleotides: TGTGCCAGCAGTGTAACAGGGAGAGGTCAGCCCCAGCATTTT. Translated, it gives CASSVTGRGQPQHF.

This chain connects TRBV7-7 to TRBJ2-7, with D tentatively TRBD1 (8 bases). Trimming stripped 4 bases from V and 6 bases from J, with 13 bases between. The germline gives CDR1 SSHAT, CDR2 FNYEAQ (reference sequence). The CDR3 runs 13 residues. The CDR3: CASSSDREGEQYF. The CDR3 coding sequence is TGTGCCAGCAGCTCGGACAGGGAGGGCGAGCAGTACTTC.

This chain joins TRBV27 and TRBJ1-2, with D possibly being TRBD1 (6 bases). Looked up from germline, CDR1 is MNHEY and CDR2 is SMNVEV (reference sequence). The V end was cut by 5 bases, the J end by 2 bases, with 15 bases between. The CDR3 length is 15 residues. In DNA, the CDR3 is TGTGCCAGCAGTCCGAACCCGACAGGAAACTATGGCTACACCTTC. Protein: CASSPNPTGNYGYTF.

The rearrangement links TRBV6-6 to TRBJ1-2; possible D gene TRBD1, 6 bases. V was trimmed by 5 bases and J by 7 bases, leaving 8 bases between them. This CDR3 comprises 11 residues. Germline loops: CDR1 MNHNY, CDR2 SVGAGI (reference sequence). The DNA for the CDR3 is TGTGCCAGCAGTCAACAGGGTGGCTACACCTTC. Translation gives CASSQQGGYTF.

On this clone: The sample holds other DNA sequences that translate to the same CDR3. The chain joins TRBV2 to TRBJ1-1, with TRBD1 matching over 7 bases. The V gene end was trimmed by 4 bases and the J gene end by 1 base; junction bases not matched to a gene: 0. CDR1 is SNHLY and CDR2 is FYNNEI in the germline V gene. This CDR3 has 13 amino acids. The CDR3 loop is CASSGQGNTEAFF. The CDR3 DNA reads as TGTGCCAGCAGTGGACAGGGGAACACTGAAGCTTTCTTT. Filled out from reference TRBV2 and TRBJ1-1, the complete variable domain reads EPEVTQTPSHQVTQMGQEVILRCVPISNHLYFYWYRQILGQKVEFLVSFYNNEISEKSEIFDDQFSVERPDGSNFTLKIRSTKLEDSAMYFCASSGQGNTEAFFGQGTRLTVV.

The chain joins TRBV30 to TRBJ2-3; 10 bases map to TRBD2. Trimming removed 0 bases from V and 5 bases from J; junction bases left unmatched: 14. Germline V lookup: CDR1 GTSNPN, CDR2 SVGIG (reference sequence). CDR3 length equals 18 residues. In DNA, the CDR3 is TGTGCCTGGAGTGTCCTTGGAGCGGGAGGGCCAGGAAAAGATACGCAGTATTTT. Translation: CAWSVLGAGGPGKDTQYF.

Worth noting for this clone: A read error may produce the germline difference seen at one junction end. This rearrangement joins TRBV5-4 to TRBJ2-6; maybe TRBD1 (7 bases). Germline-derived CDR1 and CDR2 are SGHNT and YYREEE (reference sequence). The CDR3 consists of 13 residues. This chain's CDR3 is CASSFQGGLGSAF. CDR3 nucleotide sequence: TGTGCCAGCAGCTTTCAGGGGGGTCTCGGTTCGGCTTTC.

The rearrangement links TRBV7-8 to TRBJ2-7, with D perhaps TRBD2 (5 bases). The ends were cut back, 4 bases at V and 2 bases at J, with 18 bases in the middle. CDR1 and CDR2 from the germline V gene are SGHVS and FQNEAQ. This CDR3 is built from 16 residues. CDR3 sequence (DNA): TGTGCCAGCAGCTCGGGAAGAGGACCTACCACCTACGAGCAGTACTTC. Its protein product is CASSSGRGPTTYEQYF.

This clone was seen only a few times. This chain joins TRBV14 and TRBJ2-7; 14 positions agree with TRBD2. This CDR3 is built from 17 residues. In germline, CDR1 is SGHDN, CDR2 FVKESK. Losses at the gene ends were 1 base for V and 3 bases for J; bases not matched to a gene: 5. The CDR3 DNA follows: TGTGCCAGCAGCCAAGTGGGACTAGCGGGGGCCTACTACGAGCAGTACTTC. It yields the protein CASSQVGLAGAYYEQYF.

The CDR3 here is CASSPHHDSPLHF. For the CDR3, the DNA is TGTGCCAGCAGCCCACATCATGATTCACCCCTCCACTTT. The genes are TRBV9 and TRBJ1-6, with no clear D. The CDR3 extends over 13 amino acids. Germline V lookup: CDR1 SGDLS, CDR2 YYNGEE. V was trimmed by 4 bases and J by 8 bases, leaving 10 bases between them.

The J gene is TRBJ2-4, the V gene TRBV5-4; D call uncertain. Deletions cut 3 bases from V and 2 bases from J, with 18 bases between. In germline, CDR1 is SGHNT, CDR2 YYREEE (reference sequence). The CDR3 totals 17 residues. CDR3 sequence (DNA): TGTGCCAGCAGCTACAGCCTTTTTGGTCTAACCAAAAACATTCAGTACTTC. Amino acids: CASSYSLFGLTKNIQYF. Complete variable domain (other parts from reference TRBV5-4 and TRBJ2-4): ETGVTQSPTHLIKTRGQQVTLRCSSQSGHNTVSWYQQALGQGPQFIFQYYREEENGRGNFPPRFSGLQFPNYSSELNVNALELDDSALYLCASSYSLFGLTKNIQYFGAGTRLSVL.